Following are 22 T cell receptor beta chains from one sample sequenced in a study of shared clonotypes between healthy human individuals. TCRdb's table, derived via immunoSEQ multiplex PCR, lists solely in-frame clones and lacks some. The sample yields over 1.5 million clones, 95% to 99% seen once. Sequenced sample: naive CD4+ T cells sorted from blood. Subset: CD45RA+ positively selected. All receptors come from a man aged 25 to 40 in good health.

The chain uses TRBV5-8 and TRBJ2-7; TRBD1 matches 12 bases. The CDR3 has 15 residues. CDR1 is SGHTS and CDR2 is YDEGEE in the germline V gene. Trimming removed 3 bases from V and 12 bases from J; junction bases left unmatched: 13. The CDR3 spells CASSWGARDRGPLYF. The DNA of the CDR3 is TGTGCCAGCAGCTGGGGGGCACGGGACAGGGGGCCGCTGTACTTC.

This chain joins TRBV5-1 and TRBJ2-5; D possibly corresponds to TRBD1 (6 bases). Germline CDR1 reads SGHRS; CDR2 reads YFSETQ. V was shortened by 5 bases and J by 5 bases, with 13 bases between the two germline ends. The CDR3 totals 13 residues. This chain's CDR3 is CASRMGARETQYF. The CDR3 DNA follows: TGCGCCAGCAGAATGGGGGCGCGGGAGACCCAGTACTTC.

The chain recombines TRBV9 with TRBJ1-1; D is unclear. From germline, CDR1 is SGDLS and CDR2 YYNGEE. The V and J ends lost 3 bases and 2 bases respectively, with 8 bases between them. The CDR3 is 13 amino acids. In DNA, the CDR3 is TGTGCCAGCAGCGCTTCCACAAACACTGAAGCTTTCTTT. Its translation: CASSASTNTEAFF.

This chain uses TRBV9 with TRBJ2-1, with 12 nucleotides matching TRBD2. V shed 4 bases, J shed 5 bases, and the junction held 13 bases outside the gene matches. Germline V gives CDR1 SGDLS, CDR2 YYNGEE. This CDR3 comprises 18 residues. The CDR3 DNA follows: TGTGCCAGCAGCACCCTATCACTAGCGGGAGGCCCTCACAATGAGCAGTTCTTC. Its protein is CASSTLSLAGGPHNEQFF.

The gene calls are TRBV29-1 and TRBJ1-2; D is ambiguous. The CDR3 runs 13 residues. Germline values: CDR1 SQVTM, CDR2 ANQGSEA. V was cut by 1 base and J by 6 bases, with 12 bases left in between. CDR3 residues: CSVEAYSLDGYTF. CDR3 DNA: TGCAGCGTTGAAGCATACAGCTTGGATGGCTACACCTTC.

The chain has TRBV5-1 and TRBJ2-7; a possible D gene is TRBD2 (5 bases). The germline V gene encodes CDR1 SGHRS and CDR2 YFSETQ. This CDR3 comprises 13 residues. The ends were cut back, 0 bases at V and 7 bases at J, with 11 bases in the middle. The CDR3 DNA reads as TGCGCCAGCAGCTTGGAGCGGTTCGGGGAGCAGTACTTC. Its protein is CASSLERFGEQYF.

The gene calls are TRBV7-9 and TRBJ2-5; 10 nucleotides line up with TRBD2. The ends lost 4 bases at V and 3 bases at J; junction bases unmatched: 8. The CDR3 has 16 amino acids. From germline, CDR1 is SEHNR and CDR2 FQNEAQ (reference sequence). The CDR3 here is CASSSAPGLAEETQYF. Written as DNA, the CDR3 is TGTGCCAGCAGCTCCGCCCCTGGACTAGCGGAAGAGACCCAGTACTTC.

This chain joins TRBV5-4 and TRBJ1-2, with a weak D call TRBD1 (5 bases). Trimming cost V 0 bases and J 3 bases, with 15 bases left between them. The V gene's germline CDR1 is SGHNT and CDR2 YYREEE (reference sequence). This CDR3 contains 16 residues. CDR3 in DNA: TGTGCCAGCAGCTTGGGGGACTTTTCAGAAGACTATGGCTACACCTTC. This gives the protein CASSLGDFSEDYGYTF.

The CDR3 DNA reads TGTGCCAGCAGCTTAATGGGACGTAGAGCGAACACTGAAGCTTTCTTT. Translation: CASSLMGRRANTEAFF. This chain uses TRBV5-4 with TRBJ1-1; possible D gene TRBD1, 5 bases. Trimming left V 2 bases short and J 1 base short, with 15 bases between. CDR1 is SGHNT and CDR2 is YYREEE in the germline V gene (reference sequence). The CDR3 sequence is 16 residues long.

V gene TRBV12-5 combines with J gene TRBJ2-2; TRBD1 aligns across 8 bases. This CDR3 has 16 residues. CDR1 LGHNT and CDR2 FRNRAP come from the germline V gene. The V and J ends lost 1 base and 3 bases, in that order; junction bases with no gene match: 4. The CDR3 sequence: CASGLGQGYYTGELFF. The DNA for the CDR3 is TGTGCTAGTGGTTTGGGACAGGGGTATTACACCGGGGAGCTGTTTTTT.

Concerning this clone: At the DNA level, this CDR3 is encoded by other sequences in the same sample as well. V and J are TRBV29-1 and TRBJ2-1; 7 positions match TRBD2. This CDR3 has 14 amino acids. Trimming cost V 3 bases and J 0 bases; bases outside gene matches: 2. In germline, CDR1 is SQVTM, CDR2 ANQGSEA. CDR3 DNA sequence: TGCAGCGTTGAGGGGGGGAGCTCCTACAATGAGCAGTTCTTC. It codes for CSVEGGSSYNEQFF.

The V gene is TRBV29-1, the J gene TRBJ1-1, with D possibly matching TRBD1 (5 bases). This CDR3 spans 12 amino acids. V gave up 5 bases and J gave up 5 bases, with 12 bases separating them. The germline gives CDR1 SQVTM, CDR2 ANQGSEA. Written as DNA, the CDR3 is TGCAGCGTTTGGGACCCGGGAACTGAAGCTTTCTTT. Its protein is CSVWDPGTEAFF. The whole variable domain, remainder taken from reference TRBV29-1 and TRBJ1-1, is SAVISQKPSRDICQRGTSLTIQCQVDSQVTMMFWYRQQPGQSLTLIATANQGSEATYESGFVIDKFPISRPNLTFSTLTVSNMSPEDSSIYLCSVWDPGTEAFFGQGTRLTVV.

The J gene is TRBJ1-5, the V gene TRBV7-9; D gene unclear. V was trimmed by 4 bases and J by 6 bases, leaving 13 bases between them. This CDR3 has 14 amino acids. Germline values: CDR1 SEHNR, CDR2 FQNEAQ (reference sequence). The CDR3 nucleotides read TGTGCCAGCAGCTCATTAACGGCGGGTCAGCCCCAGCATTTT. Protein sequence: CASSSLTAGQPQHF.

V gene TRBV29-1 combines with J gene TRBJ2-3; D is ambiguous. The CDR3 length is 14 residues. The V end was cut by 4 bases, the J end by 0 bases, with 11 bases between. The germline CDR1 and CDR2 sequences are SQVTM and ANQGSEA. In nucleotides, the CDR3 is TGCAGCGTTGTCCAGGTTTCTAGCACAGATACGCAGTATTTT. It yields the protein CSVVQVSSTDTQYF.

The rearrangement links TRBV29-1 to TRBJ2-7; D is unresolved. Germline values: CDR1 SQVTM, CDR2 ANQGSEA. The length of the CDR3 is 13 residues. Trimming left V 7 bases short and J 4 bases short, with 17 bases between. Written as DNA, the CDR3 is TGCAGCGCCGCCGACGAGCGAAGATACGAGCAGTACTTC. It specifies CSAADERRYEQYF.

This clone has only one observation. V and J are TRBV27 and TRBJ2-7; no firm D call. The CDR3 consists of 12 residues. From germline, CDR1 is MNHEY and CDR2 SMNVEV (reference sequence). With 6 bases removed from V and 3 bases from J, the gap between germline ends came to 9 bases. The CDR3 spells CASRGSGYEQYF. CDR3 coding DNA: TGTGCCAGCAGAGGGTCAGGCTACGAGCAGTACTTC.

This chain uses TRBV12-5 with TRBJ1-3; D not certain. The V end was cut by 1 base, the J end by 3 bases, with 7 bases between. Germline V lookup: CDR1 LGHNT, CDR2 FRNRAP. The CDR3 totals 14 residues. CDR3 region: CASGLGGSGNTIYF. The DNA for the CDR3 is TGTGCTAGTGGTTTGGGAGGGAGTGGAAACACCATATATTTT.

The chain recombines TRBV2 with TRBJ2-1; 10 nucleotides agree with TRBD2. CDR3 length equals 14 residues. With 6 bases clipped from V and 4 bases from J, the junction kept 3 bases outside the gene matches. From germline, CDR1 is SNHLY and CDR2 FYNNEI. The CDR3 here is CASRLAGGYNEQFF. The CDR3 nucleotides are TGTGCCAGCAGATTAGCGGGAGGTTACAATGAGCAGTTCTTC.

The chain recombines TRBV28 with TRBJ2-5, with D unresolved. Trimming removed 10 bases from V and 4 bases from J, with 25 bases in between. Looked up from germline, CDR1 is MDHEN and CDR2 is SYDVKM. This CDR3 spans 16 amino acids. The CDR3 sequence: CATDLGWRQPGETQYF. CDR3 DNA: TGTGCCACCGACCTAGGGTGGCGTCAGCCCGGAGAGACCCAGTACTTC.

The chain employs TRBV19 and TRBJ2-3, with 16 bases lining up with TRBD2. CDR3 length: 18 amino acids. Germline trimming cut 5 bases from V and 7 bases from J; bases unmatched to any gene: 12. The germline V gene has CDR1 LNHDA and CDR2 SQIVND (reference sequence). CDR3: CASSSSGTSGRAVNTQYF. CDR3 nucleotides: TGTGCCAGTAGTTCCTCCGGGACTAGCGGGAGGGCTGTGAATACGCAGTATTTT. The variable domain in full, completed from reference TRBV19 and TRBJ2-3, reads DGGITQSPKYLFRKEGQNVTLSCEQNLNHDAMYWYRQDPGQGLRLIYYSQIVNDFQKGDIAEGYSVSREKKESFPLTVTSAQKNPTAFYLCASSSSGTSGRAVNTQYFGPGTRLTVL.

The chain links TRBV29-1 to TRBJ2-7; 12 bases are shared with TRBD1. CDR3 length: 15 residues. Looked up from germline, CDR1 is SQVTM and CDR2 is ANQGSEA. Unmatched junction bases numbered 9, after V lost 5 bases and J lost 4 bases. CDR3 coding DNA: TGCAGCGTTAGGCGGGGGACAGGGGGCCGTTACGAGCAGTACTTC. This encodes CSVRRGTGGRYEQYF.

Regarding this clone: Relative to the germline gene, one junction end is altered; a read error may explain this. CDR3 sequence (DNA): TGCGCCAGCAGCTTGGTTAAGGTCTCCCACAATGAGCAGTTCTTC. Translating it yields CASSLVKVSHNEQFF. This rearrangement joins TRBV5-1 to TRBJ2-1; unclear D gene. This CDR3 region has 15 residues. In germline, CDR1 is SGHRS, CDR2 YFSETQ.